Shown below are 20 T cell receptor beta chains from a single sample sequenced in a study of T cell responses to AZD1222 COVID-19 vaccine. Assay: immunoSEQ multiplex PCR; the TCRdb copy retains only in-frame clones and omits some. Among 110,000 to 150,000 clones listed, 75% to 95% were seen once. Specimen: peripheral blood, collected on day 0 of AZD1222 vaccination. The receptors stem from an adult in good health.

This rearrangement joins TRBV7-2 to TRBJ2-1; D possibly corresponds to TRBD2 (6 bases). The CDR3 covers 17 residues. Germline V gives CDR1 SGHTA, CDR2 FQGNSA. Trimming removed 1 base at V and 7 bases at J, with 20 bases between. CDR3: CASSLDARDSWQNEQFF. The CDR3 DNA reads as TGTGCCAGCAGCTTAGACGCCCGGGACTCTTGGCAAAATGAGCAGTTCTTC. Complete variable domain (other parts from reference TRBV7-2 and TRBJ2-1): GAGVSQSPSNKVTEKGKDVELRCDPISGHTALYWYRQSLGQGLEFLIYFQGNSAPDKSGLPSDRFSAERTGGSVSTLTIQRTQQEDSAVYLCASSLDARDSWQNEQFFGPGTRLTVL.

The rearrangement uses TRBV5-1 and TRBJ2-5; 8 bases agree with TRBD1. Trimming at V came to 3 bases and at J to 4 bases, leaving 8 bases not matched to a gene. Germline lookup yields CDR1 SGHRS and CDR2 YFSETQ. The CDR3 is made up of 15 amino acids. CDR3 protein: CASSSEGRGRETQYF. The CDR3 coding sequence is TGCGCCAGCAGCTCAGAAGGCAGGGGGCGAGAGACCCAGTACTTC.

This clone is a singleton in its sample. The chain has TRBV5-4 and TRBJ1-1, with D maybe TRBD1 (5 bases). Germline V gene data show CDR1 as SGHNT and CDR2 as YYREEE (reference sequence). This CDR3 has 15 amino acids. Trimming removed 4 bases from V and 0 bases from J, with 13 bases in between. The CDR3 DNA reads as TGTGCCAGCAGCCCGGTGGGGGGGGTGAACACTGAAGCTTTCTTT. This encodes CASSPVGGVNTEAFF. The full variable domain, rest sourced from reference TRBV5-4 and TRBJ1-1, is ETGVTQSPTHLIKTRGQQVTLRCSSQSGHNTVSWYQQALGQGPQFIFQYYREEENGRGNFPPRFSGLQFPNYSSELNVNALELDDSALYLCASSPVGGVNTEAFFGQGTRLTVV.

The J gene is TRBJ2-1, the V gene TRBV5-1; 11 positions agree with TRBD2. This CDR3 has 16 residues. The ends lost 2 bases at V and 6 bases at J; junction bases unmatched: 7. Germline CDR1 reads SGHRS; CDR2 reads YFSETQ. CDR3 DNA: TGCGCCAGCAGCTTTTTAGCGGGAGGGCCCAGCAATGAGCAGTTCTTC. Residues: CASSFLAGGPSNEQFF.

The gene calls are TRBV30 and TRBJ2-7, with 8 bases identical to TRBD1. Per germline, CDR1 GTSNPN and CDR2 SVGIG (reference sequence). V shed 5 bases, J shed 2 bases, and the junction held 5 bases outside the gene matches. The CDR3 length is 13 residues. The CDR3 reads CAWRQGPTYEQYF. The CDR3 nucleotides read TGTGCCTGGCGACAGGGGCCAACCTACGAGCAGTACTTC.

The genes are TRBV5-4 and TRBJ1-1; the D gene is possibly TRBD1 (6 bases). This CDR3 is 15 amino acids long. CDR1 and CDR2 from the germline V gene are SGHNT and YYREEE (reference sequence). The V gene lost 2 bases and the J gene lost 5 bases, with 16 bases spanning the gap. This CDR3 is CASSFGGRGGTEAFF. CDR3 nucleotide sequence: TGTGCCAGCAGCTTTGGGGGCAGGGGAGGAACTGAAGCTTTCTTT.

The chain joins TRBV14 to TRBJ2-1, with 10 bases aligning to TRBD2. This CDR3 contains 16 residues. The V gene end was trimmed by 4 bases and the J gene end by 5 bases; junction bases not matched to a gene: 8. Germline assignment: CDR1 SGHDN and CDR2 FVKESK. The CDR3 DNA is TGTGCCAGCAGCCTCCTACCCGGACTAGCGGACAATGAGCAGTTCTTC. Translated, it gives CASSLLPGLADNEQFF.

This sequence joins TRBV13 and TRBJ2-2, with D possibly matching TRBD1 (7 bases). Germline values: CDR1 PRHDT, CDR2 FYEKMQ (reference sequence). Trimming removed 5 bases from V and 4 bases from J, with 17 bases in between. This CDR3 comprises 16 residues. CDR3 protein: CASSTRQGGGTGELFF. For the CDR3, the DNA is TGTGCCAGCAGCACCAGACAGGGAGGTGGCACCGGGGAGCTGTTTTTT. The full variable domain, completed using reference TRBV13 and TRBJ2-2, is AAGVIQSPRHLIKEKRETATLKCYPIPRHDTVYWYQQGPGQDPQFLISFYEKMQSDKGSIPDRFSAQQFSDYHSELNMSSLELGDSALYFCASSTRQGGGTGELFFGEGSRLTVL.

The CDR3 sequence is CASSFESYSGNTIYF. In DNA form, the CDR3 reads TGTGCCAGCAGCTTTGAGTCATACTCTGGAAACACCATATATTTT. J is TRBJ1-3 and V is TRBV11-3; D uncertain. Trimming stripped 3 bases from V and 0 bases from J, with 9 bases between. CDR3 length equals 15 residues. Germline values: CDR1 SGHNT, CDR2 YENEEA.

This clone was recorded only once. The rearrangement uses TRBV7-3 and TRBJ2-7; possible D gene TRBD2, 5 bases. V was trimmed by 1 base and J by 2 bases, leaving 12 bases between them. The CDR3 is 15 residues long. Germline CDR1 reads SGHTA; CDR2 reads FQGTGA. This CDR3 is CASSLKRGGPYEQYF. CDR3 in DNA: TGTGCCAGCAGCTTAAAGAGAGGAGGACCCTACGAGCAGTACTTC.

V and J are TRBV19 and TRBJ1-2; D gene ambiguous. The ends were cut back, 7 bases at V and 2 bases at J, with 17 bases in the middle. CDR1 is LNHDA and CDR2 is SQIVND in the germline V gene (reference sequence). CDR3 length: 15 amino acids. In DNA, the CDR3 is TGTGCCAGTATTAAAAGAGGGAATTGGAACTATGGCTACACCTTC. Its translation: CASIKRGNWNYGYTF.

The chain carries TRBV6-2 or TRBV6-3 and TRBJ1-3; 9 nucleotides match TRBD1. CDR1 is MNHEY, CDR2 SVGEGT, per germline. The CDR3 runs 16 residues. The V segment lost 5 bases and the J segment 0 bases; nucleotides outside the gene matches: 5. The CDR3 bases are TGTGCCAGCAGTGATCCGGGACAGGGCTCTGGAAACACCATATATTTT. Protein sequence: CASSDPGQGSGNTIYF.

This chain connects TRBV23-1 to TRBJ1-2; TRBD1 matches at 8 bases. TRBV23-1 is treated as an ORF (open reading frame) with a function not yet certain. CDR3 length: 16 amino acids. The trim removed 2 bases at V and 4 bases at J, leaving 9 bases unmatched. CDR3 in amino acids: CASSQRSQGAFYGYTF. Written as DNA, the CDR3 is TGCGCCAGCAGTCAAAGGTCCCAGGGGGCTTTCTATGGCTACACCTTC.

This chain uses TRBV9 with TRBJ1-2; D unresolved. The CDR3 sequence is 13 residues long. Germline assignment: CDR1 SGDLS and CDR2 YYNGEE. V was trimmed by 3 bases and J by 4 bases, leaving 10 bases between them. This CDR3 reads CASSGPRGYGYTF. Written as DNA, the CDR3 is TGTGCCAGCAGCGGGCCCCGGGGCTATGGCTACACCTTC.

The V and J genes are TRBV5-6 and TRBJ2-3, with D tentatively TRBD1 (6 bases). V was pared by 1 base and J by 6 bases, with 18 bases between. CDR1 is SGHDT, CDR2 YYEEEE, per germline. CDR3 length: 16 residues. In DNA, the CDR3 is TGTGCCAGCAGCTTGTATAGGCAGGGGTCTTACGATACGCAGTATTTT. Encoded protein: CASSLYRQGSYDTQYF.

The chain is built from TRBV3-1 (or the pseudogene TRBV3-2) and TRBJ2-1; 7 nucleotides match TRBD2. Trimming cost V 1 base and J 5 bases; bases outside gene matches: 11. Germline CDR1 and CDR2: LGHDT and YNNKEL (reference sequence). The CDR3 totals 17 residues. The CDR3 DNA is TGTGCCAGCAGCCAAGCCGCGGGGAGGGACTGGGACAATGAGCAGTTCTTC. Translation gives CASSQAAGRDWDNEQFF.

V is TRBV28 and J is TRBJ1-1, with D possibly being TRBD1 (5 bases). Germline assignment: CDR1 MDHEN and CDR2 SYDVKM. There are 14 residues in the CDR3. Deletions cut 4 bases from V and 5 bases from J, with 14 bases between. This CDR3 reads CASSSSRGGTEAFF. The CDR3 nucleotides are TGTGCCAGCAGTTCCAGTCGGGGGGGGACTGAAGCTTTCTTT. Based on the CDR3 plus reference TRBV28 and TRBJ1-1, the full variable domain is DVKVTQSSRYLVKRTGEKVFLECVQDMDHENMFWYRQDPGLGLRLIYFSYDVKMKEKGDIPEGYSVSREKKERFSLILESASTNQTSMYLCASSSSRGGTEAFFGQGTRLTVV.

The chain combines TRBV7-2 with TRBJ1-2, with 9 bases identical to TRBD1. CDR1 SGHTA and CDR2 FQGNSA come from the germline V gene. The CDR3 has 13 amino acids. The J segment lost 4 bases and the V segment lost 5 bases, leaving 2 bases of the junction unmatched. CDR3 amino acids: CASSLGQGYGYTF. In DNA, the CDR3 is TGTGCCAGCAGCCTGGGACAGGGCTATGGCTACACCTTC. The variable domain in full, with the rest retrieved from reference TRBV7-2 and TRBJ1-2, is GAGVSQSPSNKVTEKGKDVELRCDPISGHTALYWYRQSLGQGLEFLIYFQGNSAPDKSGLPSDRFSAERTGGSVSTLTIQRTQQEDSAVYLCASSLGQGYGYTFGSGTRLTVV.

This chain links TRBV27 with TRBJ1-4; D not certain. The CDR3 totals 15 residues. Germline V lookup: CDR1 MNHEY, CDR2 SMNVEV (reference sequence). Trimming left V 2 bases short and J 7 bases short, with 14 bases between. For the CDR3, the DNA is TGTGCCAGCAGTTTAGCCCGGGGTGTTGGTGAAAAACTGTTTTTT. Translated: CASSLARGVGEKLFF.

The chain uses TRBV11-2 and TRBJ1-5; maybe TRBD1 (5 bases). Germline CDR1 SGHAT, CDR2 FQNNGV. Trimming removed 3 bases from V and 4 bases from J, with 16 bases in between. The CDR3 is 16 amino acids. The CDR3 reads CASSFDSDHRNQPQHF. CDR3 nucleotide sequence: TGTGCCAGCAGCTTTGACAGCGATCATAGGAATCAGCCCCAGCATTTT.